The 29 T cell receptor beta chains below were found in one sample sequenced in a study of blood T cell repertoires in COVID-19. Generated by immunoSEQ multiplex PCR, the TCRdb table keeps only in-frame clones and is missing some. The sample lists 120,000 to 150,000 clones, 75% to 90% seen once, with roughly 37% in the top ten. The sample comprised peripheral blood. Receptors originate from a man over 45 who had recovered from COVID-19.

Here the CDR3 DNA reads TGCGCCAGCAGCCCCGCCCCACCGACTGGCACAGATACGCAGTATTTT. Its translation is CASSPAPPTGTDTQYF. The chain links TRBV5-1 to TRBJ2-3; D is ambiguous. Germline V gene lookup returns CDR1 SGHRS and CDR2 YFSETQ. Trimming pared 4 bases from V and 1 base from J, leaving 16 bases between. The CDR3 consists of 16 residues. The full variable domain, its missing parts supplied by reference TRBV5-1 and TRBJ2-3, is KAGVTQTPRYLIKTRGQQVTLSCSPISGHRSVSWYQQTPGQGLQFLFEYFSETQRNKGNFPGRFSGRQFSNSRSEMNVSTLELGDSALYLCASSPAPPTGTDTQYFGPGTRLTVL.

This sequence joins TRBV19 and TRBJ1-2, with D tentatively TRBD1 (6 bases). Trimming removed 3 bases at V and 7 bases at J, with 21 bases between. Per germline, CDR1 LNHDA and CDR2 SQIVND (reference sequence). The CDR3 sequence is 16 residues long. CDR3 protein: CASSINRDTQRAGYTF. The CDR3 DNA sequence: TGTGCCAGTAGTATCAACCGGGACACGCAAAGAGCTGGCTACACCTTC. The full variable domain, its missing parts supplied by reference TRBV19 and TRBJ1-2, is DGGITQSPKYLFRKEGQNVTLSCEQNLNHDAMYWYRQDPGQGLRLIYYSQIVNDFQKGDIAEGYSVSREKKESFPLTVTSAQKNPTAFYLCASSINRDTQRAGYTFGSGTRLTVV.

The rearrangement joins TRBV7-2 to TRBJ1-3; D gene ambiguous. This CDR3 has 16 residues. Between the trimmed V and J ends, which lost 0 bases and 0 bases, there was a span of 9 bases. Germline V gene sequence: CDR1 SGHTA, CDR2 FQGNSA. CDR3 sequence (DNA): TGTGCCAGCAGCTTAGCGCCGCAGGCCTCTGGAAACACCATATATTTT. It yields the protein CASSLAPQASGNTIYF.

The chain combines TRBV29-1 with TRBJ1-2; TRBD1 matches 7 bases. The J segment lost 2 bases and the V segment lost 5 bases, leaving 5 bases of the junction unmatched. This CDR3 contains 13 residues. Germline-derived CDR1 and CDR2 are SQVTM and ANQGSEA. The CDR3 DNA sequence: TGCAGCGTTCTGGGGGGACAGAACTATGGCTACACCTTC. Its translation is CSVLGGQNYGYTF.

This chain connects TRBV3-1 (or the pseudogene TRBV3-2) to TRBJ2-2, with TRBD2 identical over 15 bases. The V gene end was trimmed by 4 bases and the J gene end by 5 bases; junction bases not matched to a gene: 8. Germline V CDR1 and CDR2: LGHDT, YNNKEL (reference sequence). The CDR3 spans 18 residues. The DNA for the CDR3 is TGTGCCAGCAGCCCCCGGACTAGCGGGGGGGCTAGGACCGGGGAGCTGTTTTTT. This codes for CASSPRTSGGARTGELFF.

The chain links TRBV5-1 to TRBJ2-1, with TRBD2 matching over 9 bases. There are 15 residues in the CDR3. V lost 3 bases and J lost 7; bases outside the gene matches: 8. The germline V gene has CDR1 SGHRS and CDR2 YFSETQ. The DNA for the CDR3 is TGCGCCAGCAGCTCCGGGACTAGCCTTTGGAATGAGCAGTTCTTC. This gives the protein CASSSGTSLWNEQFF.

The rearrangement links TRBV15 to TRBJ1-1, with D uncertain. From germline, CDR1 is LNHNV and CDR2 YYDKDF (reference sequence). This CDR3 is built from 17 residues. V was cut by 1 base and J by 1 base, with 16 bases left in between. CDR3 in amino acids: CATSRVDSGRANTEAFF. CDR3 nucleotides: TGTGCCACCAGCAGAGTGGACTCTGGACGGGCGAACACTGAAGCTTTCTTT.

The V call is TRBV7-2, the J call TRBJ2-3; TRBD2 matches at 9 bases. The ends lost 7 bases at V and 4 bases at J; junction bases unmatched: 9. Germline V gene lookup returns CDR1 SGHTA and CDR2 FQGNSA. CDR3 size: 15 residues. The CDR3 region is CASIPSGVRSDTQYF. CDR3 nucleotides: TGTGCCAGCATCCCTAGCGGGGTGAGGTCAGATACGCAGTATTTT.

The V and J genes are TRBV7-2 and TRBJ2-7; 7 nucleotides align to TRBD1. The CDR3 length is 13 residues. Germline loops: CDR1 SGHTA, CDR2 FQGNSA. With V trimmed by 11 bases and J by 0 bases, 7 bases remained unmatched. CDR3 sequence (DNA): TGTGCCTCCAGACAGGGTGTCTCCTACGAGCAGTACTTC. The encoded protein is CASRQGVSYEQYF.

This clone was observed a single time. This chain joins TRBV19 and TRBJ1-2; no reliable D call. This CDR3 is built from 15 residues. With 3 bases removed from V and 7 bases from J, the gap between germline ends came to 18 bases. Germline V gene data show CDR1 as LNHDA and CDR2 as SQIVND (reference sequence). Written as DNA, the CDR3 is TGTGCCAGTAGTATCGCGGTCGGCTCCACCGGTGGCTACACCTTC. Translated: CASSIAVGSTGGYTF. The whole variable domain, remainder taken from reference TRBV19 and TRBJ1-2, is DGGITQSPKYLFRKEGQNVTLSCEQNLNHDAMYWYRQDPGQGLRLIYYSQIVNDFQKGDIAEGYSVSREKKESFPLTVTSAQKNPTAFYLCASSIAVGSTGGYTFGSGTRLTVV.

The rearrangement uses TRBV7-9 and TRBJ2-6; tentatively, D is TRBD2 (6 bases). Trimming removed 5 bases from V and 6 bases from J, with 17 bases in between. The V gene's germline CDR1 is SEHNR and CDR2 FQNEAQ (reference sequence). This CDR3 has 16 residues. The CDR3 region is CASSPGGRPAANVLTF. CDR3 nucleotides: TGTGCCAGCAGCCCCGGGGGTAGACCCGCGGCCAACGTCCTGACTTTC.

The chain joins TRBV7-2 to TRBJ2-5; 9 bases fit TRBD2. Germline loops: CDR1 SGHTA, CDR2 FQGNSA. The CDR3 consists of 17 residues. V lost 5 bases to trimming and J lost 4 bases; unmatched junction nucleotides: 14. CDR3 in amino acids: CASSAERIAGGRETQYF. The CDR3 region has the DNA TGTGCCAGCAGCGCTGAACGGATTGCGGGGGGGCGAGAGACCCAGTACTTC.

The chain has TRBV7-2 and TRBJ2-7; TRBD2 aligns across 9 bases. The V gene's germline CDR1 is SGHTA and CDR2 FQGNSA. V trimming: 5 bases; J trimming: 4 bases; junction bases outside the gene matches: 6. This CDR3 spans 14 amino acids. The CDR3 sequence is CASSRGRGQYEQYF. Here the CDR3 DNA reads TGTGCCAGCAGCCGCGGGAGGGGCCAGTACGAGCAGTACTTC.

The chain uses TRBV6-5 and TRBJ2-3; D is unclear. From germline, CDR1 is MNHEY and CDR2 SVGAGI. The CDR3 length is 11 residues. The V gene lost 7 bases and the J gene lost 3 bases, with 5 bases spanning the gap. This chain's CDR3 is CASMRTDTQYF. The CDR3 bases are TGTGCCAGCATGCGTACAGATACGCAGTATTTT.

This clone appeared a few times. The chain has TRBV2 and TRBJ1-1; D is possibly TRBD1 (6 bases). Trimming left V 5 bases short and J 1 base short, with 17 bases between. The germline gives CDR1 SNHLY, CDR2 FYNNEI. There are 16 residues in the CDR3. The CDR3 DNA reads TGTGCCAGCAGTACCCGAGGGACAAGAGAGAACACTGAAGCTTTCTTT. This encodes CASSTRGTRENTEAFF.

The gene calls are TRBV4-3 and TRBJ2-7, with D possibly matching TRBD1 (6 bases). Germline V lookup: CDR1 LGHNA, CDR2 YSLEER. This CDR3 is 16 amino acids long. The V gene lost 3 bases and the J gene lost 1 base, with 16 bases spanning the gap. In nucleotides, the CDR3 is TGCGCCAGCAGCCAGGGACGCTTGGACAGATCCTACGAGCAGTACTTC. This gives the protein CASSQGRLDRSYEQYF.

The chain is built from TRBV10-3 and TRBJ1-2; maybe TRBD1 (6 bases). The length of the CDR3 is 16 residues. Germline loops: CDR1 ENHRY, CDR2 SYGVKD. The V end was cut by 2 bases, the J end by 3 bases, with 16 bases between. Written as DNA, the CDR3 is TGTGCCATCAGTGAGCCCGAAGGGACACCCTACTATGGCTACACCTTC. It encodes CAISEPEGTPYYGYTF.

The chain has TRBV14 and TRBJ2-5; TRBD2 matches at 9 bases. Germline loops: CDR1 SGHDN, CDR2 FVKESK. This CDR3 has 18 residues. J was trimmed by 2 bases and V by 3 bases; bases with no gene match: 13. This CDR3 reads CASSHKVSGGPAQETQYF. CDR3 nucleotides: TGTGCCAGCAGCCATAAGGTTAGCGGGGGACCTGCTCAAGAGACCCAGTACTTC.

The V call is TRBV6-6, the J call TRBJ2-7, with D maybe TRBD2 (5 bases). Trimming left V 9 bases short and J 6 bases short, with 12 bases between. This CDR3 is 11 amino acids long. Germline V gives CDR1 MNHNY, CDR2 SVGAGI (reference sequence). CDR3 in DNA: TGTGCCAGTAGGAGCGGCGGCGAGCAGTACTTC. Encoded protein: CASRSGGEQYF.

The V gene is TRBV11-3, the J gene TRBJ1-1; 7 bases align to TRBD1. The trim removed 0 bases at V and 4 bases at J, leaving 11 bases unmatched. This CDR3 has 17 amino acids. Per the germline V gene, CDR1 is SGHNT and CDR2 is YENEEA. The CDR3 DNA reads as TGTGCCAGCAGCTTAGATGGAAGGGGGCGGTCCGGCACTGAAGCTTTCTTT. Amino acids: CASSLDGRGRSGTEAFF.

The rearrangement joins TRBV2 to TRBJ1-1; 7 positions agree with TRBD1. Trimming cost V 5 bases and J 0 bases; bases outside gene matches: 9. There are 16 residues in the CDR3. Per the germline V gene, CDR1 is SNHLY and CDR2 is FYNNEI. In DNA form, the CDR3 reads TGTGCCAGCAGTTTGGAGACAGGGCGGATGAACACTGAAGCTTTCTTT. Translated: CASSLETGRMNTEAFF. The variable domain in full, with the rest retrieved from reference TRBV2 and TRBJ1-1, is EPEVTQTPSHQVTQMGQEVILRCVPISNHLYFYWYRQILGQKVEFLVSFYNNEISEKSEIFDDQFSVERPDGSNFTLKIRSTKLEDSAMYFCASSLETGRMNTEAFFGQGTRLTVV.

V usage is TRBV5-4 and J usage is TRBJ2-3, with D unresolved. Looked up from germline, CDR1 is SGHNT and CDR2 is YYREEE (reference sequence). V lost 0 bases, J lost 0 bases, and 8 bases lay in between. The CDR3 has 15 amino acids. The CDR3, as DNA: TGTGCCAGCAGCTTGGACGGGTCTAGCACAGATACGCAGTATTTT. This codes for CASSLDGSSTDTQYF.

In this sample, this clone turned up once. The V gene is TRBV6-2 or TRBV6-3, the J gene TRBJ2-1; 8 bases line up with TRBD1. Per the germline V gene, CDR1 is MNHEY and CDR2 is SVGEGT. The CDR3 loop spans 15 amino acids. V shed 5 bases and J 3 bases; nucleotides not matched to a gene: 6. The CDR3 protein is CASSQTGVGYNEQFF. The CDR3 nucleotides are TGTGCCAGCAGTCAGACAGGGGTGGGCTACAATGAGCAGTTCTTC.

This chain connects TRBV4-1 to TRBJ1-2; tentative D call: TRBD1 (5 bases). The CDR3 has 16 residues. Germline-derived CDR1 and CDR2 are MGHRA and YSYEKL. Between the trimmed V and J ends, which lost 0 bases and 4 bases, there was a span of 15 bases. In DNA, the CDR3 is TGCGCCAGCAGCCAAGATGCTGGGGGGGGAGGCTATGGCTACACCTTC. Protein product: CASSQDAGGGGYGYTF.

V is TRBV12-5 and J is TRBJ2-5; D is unclear. Germline V lookup: CDR1 LGHNT, CDR2 FRNRAP. The CDR3 extends over 16 amino acids. Between the trimmed V and J ends, which lost 2 bases and 5 bases, there was a span of 18 bases. The CDR3 loop is CASGLRSQREFETQYF. CDR3 nucleotides: TGTGCTAGTGGTTTGAGATCCCAGCGCGAGTTCGAGACCCAGTACTTC.

This clone was seen at least ten times. V usage is TRBV6-6 and J usage is TRBJ1-5, with TRBD1 identical over 8 bases. The CDR3 is made up of 14 amino acids. V gave up 4 bases and J gave up 7 bases; unmatched junction bases: 6. CDR1 is MNHNY, CDR2 SVGAGI, per germline (reference sequence). The CDR3 coding sequence is TGTGCCAGCAGTTCCCAGGGGGCAACACAGCCCCAGCATTTT. Translating gives CASSSQGATQPQHF.

This clone appeared a few times. The chain has TRBV3-1 (or the pseudogene TRBV3-2) and TRBJ2-7, with 7 bases fitting TRBD1. There are 15 residues in the CDR3. J lost 3 bases, V lost 3 bases, and 8 bases had no gene match. The germline V gene encodes CDR1 LGHDT and CDR2 YNNKEL (reference sequence). CDR3 coding DNA: TGTGCCAGCAGCCACACAACAGGGGCAGTCTACGAGCAGTACTTC. Its protein product is CASSHTTGAVYEQYF.

A word on this clone: Other DNA sequences in this specimen translate into the identical CDR3. J is TRBJ1-4 and V is TRBV5-1; 7 bases agree with TRBD1. J gave up 8 bases and V 2 bases, and 6 bases lay outside the gene matches. Germline loops: CDR1 SGHRS, CDR2 YFSETQ. This CDR3 has 14 residues. DNA for the CDR3: TGCGCCAGCAGCTTAGTTTGGACAGGCGAAAAACTGTTTTTT. Its protein product is CASSLVWTGEKLFF.

The chain links TRBV5-6 to TRBJ1-2, with TRBD1 as a possible D gene (5 bases). There are 16 residues in the CDR3. Germline CDR1 reads SGHDT; CDR2 reads YYEEEE. Trimming took 0 bases from V and 2 from J, leaving 14 bases between them. Written as DNA, the CDR3 is TGTGCCAGCAGCTTGGCCGGTTCGGACACAAACTATGGCTACACCTTC. Its protein is CASSLAGSDTNYGYTF.